This T cell receptor beta chain was profiled in a study of spatial heterogeneity in lung cancer. Turning to the study itself: Raw sequencing reads included, on average, more than ten appearances of each unique TCR and UMI combination.

Specified time point: blood at routine non-recurrence follow-up after resection. Whole RNA, which was extracted from tumor, nontumor lung tissue or frozen PBMC, was sequenced without any cell sorting. Findings of the study overall: Blood showed ubiquitous tumor TCRs more often at resection than at routine follow-up.

Every individual TCR cDNA molecule carried its own unique molecular identifier, which allowed correction of PCR and sequencing errors. TCRdb used MiXCR to reprocess the 5' RACE reads, holding one entry per CDR3 protein. There are around 110,000 distinct CDR3 sequences in the sample; 10% to 15% occur only once, and around a sixth lies in the top ten. The length of the CDR3 is 12 residues. Germline V gene lookup returns CDR1 ENHRY and CDR2 SYGVKD. Trimming stripped 2 bases from V and 11 bases from J, with 9 bases between. This clonotype was recorded at least ten times. Its antigen remains unidentified. J is TRBJ1-4 and V is TRBV10-3, with no clear D. The receptor comes from a male donor with early-stage non-small cell lung cancer. The material sequenced was PBMCs, taken at follow-up. The CDR3 loop is CAISEGEGKLFF. CDR3 coding DNA: TGTGCCATCAGTGAGGGAGAAGGGAAACTGTTTTTT.